A single TCR beta chain is shown here with its context. Its antigen remains unidentified. This specimen belongs to a study of shared clonotypes between healthy human individuals. Study as a whole: In total, the donors were a couple of women and three men aged 18 to 49.

The study's findings and limits: Only blood samples were collected, and tissue repertoires likely differ.

Donors, healthy HIV-negative adults, lacked recent acute infections or vaccinations. For each subset, genomic DNA was distributed in equal portions over several immunoSEQ plates. Repertoires were generated with immunoSEQ multiplex PCR, while TCRdb's copy carries only in-frame clones and drops some. This sample has approximately 470,000 clones; 65% to 85% occur once, and the top ten carry about 13%. The source of this sequence is a woman in her 40s in good health. Some clones in this sample may be carry-over from other donors' samples. The sample taken for sequencing was PBMCs.

CDR3 nucleotides: TGTGCCAGCAGCCCTGGGACTAGCGTCTACAATGAGCAGTTCTTC. It codes for CASSPGTSVYNEQFF. The V gene is TRBV7-2, the J gene TRBJ2-1; TRBD2 matches at 10 bases. V lost 5 bases, J lost 3 bases, and 4 bases stayed unmatched. The CDR3 is 15 amino acids. The germline V gene encodes CDR1 SGHTA and CDR2 FQGNSA.